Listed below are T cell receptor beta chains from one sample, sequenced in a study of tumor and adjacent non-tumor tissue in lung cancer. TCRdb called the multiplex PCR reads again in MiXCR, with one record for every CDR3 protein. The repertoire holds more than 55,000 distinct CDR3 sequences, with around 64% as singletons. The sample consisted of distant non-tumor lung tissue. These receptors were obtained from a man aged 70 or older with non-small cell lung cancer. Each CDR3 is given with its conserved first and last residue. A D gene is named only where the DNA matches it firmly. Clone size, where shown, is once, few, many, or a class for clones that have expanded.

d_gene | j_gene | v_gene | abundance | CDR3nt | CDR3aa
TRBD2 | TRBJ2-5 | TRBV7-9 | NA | TGTGCCAGCAGTCTCGGCTCATTTAAGGCTAGCGGGGAACAAGAGACCCAGTACTTC | CASSLGSFKASGEQETQYF
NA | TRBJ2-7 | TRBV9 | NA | TGTGCCAGCAGTAGGACCGAATCCTACGAGCAGTACTTC | CASSRTESYEQYF
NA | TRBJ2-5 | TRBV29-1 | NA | TGTAGCGCTGAGGCTGGGGTGGAAGAGAGCCAGTACTTC | CSAEAGVEESQYF
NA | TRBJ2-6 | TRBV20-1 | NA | TGCAGTGCTTTCACCCGCGACAGGCTCTCTGGGGCCAACATCCTGACTTTC | CSAFTRDRLSGANILTF
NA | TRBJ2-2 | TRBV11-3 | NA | TGTGACACTTCAACCAGGGGCACCGGGGAGCTGTTTTTT | CDTSTRGTGELFF
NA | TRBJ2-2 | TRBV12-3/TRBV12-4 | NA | TGTGCCAGCGGTCCCCTGATACTTAGGGGGGAGCTGTATTTT | CASGPLILRGELYF
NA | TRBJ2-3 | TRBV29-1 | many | TGCAGCGTACTACCAGGAGGGGCCCCAGATACGCAGTATTTT | CSVLPGGAPDTQYF
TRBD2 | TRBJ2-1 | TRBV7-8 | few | TGTGCCAGCAGCTCTAGCGGGAGGGCAGAGCAGTTCTTC | CASSSSGRAEQFF
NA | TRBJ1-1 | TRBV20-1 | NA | TGCAGCACTAGTTCGGGACTCAGGAACACTGAAGCTTTCTTT | CSTSSGLRNTEAFF
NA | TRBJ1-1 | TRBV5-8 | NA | TGTGCCAGCACCTTGTGCGGACTGAACACTGAAGCTTTCTTT | CASTLCGLNTEAFF
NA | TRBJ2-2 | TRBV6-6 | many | TGTGCCAGCAGTTACTCCGGGACCGGGGAGCTGTTTTTT | CASSYSGTGELFF
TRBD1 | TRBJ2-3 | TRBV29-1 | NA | TGCAGCGAGAGACAGGGAGTGAGCACAGGAGGTTTGATCGGAACAGATACGCAGTATTTT | CSERQGVSTGGLIGTDTQYF
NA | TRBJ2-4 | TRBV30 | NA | TGTGCCTGGAGTGTAGGCCAGGGACCCAAAAGCATTCAGTACTTC | CAWSVGQGPKSIQYF
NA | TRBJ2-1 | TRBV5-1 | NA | TGCGCCAGCAGCCTGGTTGGTTGGAATGAGCAGCTCTTC | CASSLVGWNEQLF
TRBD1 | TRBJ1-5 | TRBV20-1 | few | TGCAGTGCTAGAGATAAGGACAGGGCAGGCAATCAGCCCCAGCATTTT | CSARDKDRAGNQPQHF
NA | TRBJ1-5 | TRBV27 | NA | TGTGCCAGCAGTTTATCTGGGGGGGCATACAATCAGCCCCAGCATTTT | CASSLSGGAYNQPQHF
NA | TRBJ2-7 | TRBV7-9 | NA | TGTGCCAACAGCGCAAGTCAGGGTCTCCACGAGCAGTACTTC | CANSASQGLHEQYF
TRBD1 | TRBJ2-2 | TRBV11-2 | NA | TGTGCCAGCAGTCCACAGGGGGCCGGGGGGCTTTTTTTT | CASSPQGAGGLFF
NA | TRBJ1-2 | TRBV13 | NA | TGTGCCAGCAGCTCCTTGACAGGTAGCTATGGCTACACCTTC | CASSSLTGSYGYTF
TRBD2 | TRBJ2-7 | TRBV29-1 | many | TGCAGCGTCGGGACTAGCGGGATCCGCGAGCAGTACTTC | CSVGTSGIREQYF
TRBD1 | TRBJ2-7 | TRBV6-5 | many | TGTGCCAGCAGTTACGGACAGGGCGACTCCTACGAGCAGTACTTC | CASSYGQGDSYEQYF
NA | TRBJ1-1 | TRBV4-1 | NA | TGCGCCAGCATCCCCCGAACGACGAGTTGGGGTGGCACCGAAGCTTTCTTT | CASIPRTTSWGGTEAFF
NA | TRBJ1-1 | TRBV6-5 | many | TGTGCCAGCAGTGTCCTACAGGGACAGAACACTGAAGCTTTCTTT | CASSVLQGQNTEAFF
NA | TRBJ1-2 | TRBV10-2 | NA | TGCGCCGGCAGTCTTGGGCCGGTAGCTAACTATGACTACACCTTC | CAGSLGPVANYDYTF